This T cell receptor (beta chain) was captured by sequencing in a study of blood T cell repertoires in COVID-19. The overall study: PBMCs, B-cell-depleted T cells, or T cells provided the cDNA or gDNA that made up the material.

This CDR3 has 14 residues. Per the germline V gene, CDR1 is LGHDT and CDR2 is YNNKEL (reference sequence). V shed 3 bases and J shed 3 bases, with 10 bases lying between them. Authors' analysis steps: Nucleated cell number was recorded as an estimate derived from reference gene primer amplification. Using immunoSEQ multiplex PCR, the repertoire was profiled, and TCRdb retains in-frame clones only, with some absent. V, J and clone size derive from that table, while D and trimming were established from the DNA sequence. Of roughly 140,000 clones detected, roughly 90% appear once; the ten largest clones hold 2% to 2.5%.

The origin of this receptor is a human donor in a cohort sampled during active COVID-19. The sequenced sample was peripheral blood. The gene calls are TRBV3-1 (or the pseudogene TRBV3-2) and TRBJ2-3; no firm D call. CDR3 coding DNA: TGTGCCAGCAGCCACCGTGCGACAACAGATACGCAGTATTTT. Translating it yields CASSHRATTDTQYF.